This record concerns one T cell receptor (beta chain) sequence. This CDR3 spans 15 amino acids. The V gene end was trimmed by 5 bases and the J gene end by 0 bases; junction bases not matched to a gene: 6. The germline gives CDR1 SGHNT, CDR2 YYREEE (reference sequence). The repertoire was sequenced with immunoSEQ multiplex PCR; TCRdb's copy has only in-frame clones and lacks some. There are about 42,000 clones in the sample; around four fifths occur only once, and 35% to 45% lies in the top ten. The data originate from a study of blood T cell repertoires in COVID-19. The rearrangement uses TRBV5-4 and TRBJ2-3; TRBD1 matches 7 bases. The receptor was isolated from a human donor in a cohort sampled during active COVID-19. Sequenced material: peripheral blood. CDR3 bases: TGTGCCAGCAGTTCGACAGGGCGAAGCACAGATACGCAGTATTTT. It yields the protein CASSSTGRSTDTQYF.